The 5 T cell receptor beta chains presented below share a single source sample, sequenced in a study of shared clonotypes between healthy human individuals. Here immunoSEQ multiplex PCR was the method, and the copy in TCRdb shows in-frame clones only, minus some. The data contain 2 million to 3 million clones, around 94% of them singletons. Specimen: naive CD4+ T cells sorted from blood. The subset here: CD45RA+ positively selected. All receptors derive from a man younger than 30 in good health.

The chain uses TRBV30 and TRBJ2-7; the D gene could be TRBD1 or TRBD2 (5 bases each). Germline V gene lookup returns CDR1 GTSNPN and CDR2 SVGIG (reference sequence). Trimming took 5 bases from V and 7 from J, leaving 15 bases between them. This CDR3 has 12 residues. The CDR3 loop reads CAWRQGPGEQYF. Written as DNA, the CDR3 is TGTGCCTGGCGGCAGGGCCCGGGAGAGCAGTACTTC.

The rearrangement links TRBV5-1 to TRBJ2-7; a weak D match, TRBD1 (6 bases). This CDR3 has 13 amino acids. V was pared by 4 bases and J by 7 bases, with 15 bases between. Looked up from germline, CDR1 is SGHRS and CDR2 is YFSETQ. The DNA for the CDR3 is TGCGCCAGCAGCCCTATTGCAGGGGTGGAGCAGTACTTC. Its translation: CASSPIAGVEQYF.

The chain recombines TRBV4-1 with TRBJ2-1; 14 nucleotides align to TRBD2. Germline V CDR1 and CDR2: MGHRA, YSYEKL. Unmatched junction bases numbered 5, after V lost 3 bases and J lost 7 bases. The CDR3 loop spans 16 amino acids. The CDR3 nucleotides read TGCGCCAGCAGCCACGGACTAGCGGGGGGAGAGAATGAGCAGTTCTTC. Protein: CASSHGLAGGENEQFF.

The V gene is TRBV11-2, the J gene TRBJ1-1, with D hard to call. This CDR3 has 15 amino acids. V was pared by 2 bases and J by 4 bases, with 14 bases between. The germline CDR1 and CDR2 sequences are SGHAT and FQNNGV. The DNA of the CDR3 is TGTGCCAGCAGCTTATATGTGGGGTTCTCCACTGAAGCTTTCTTT. Translating gives CASSLYVGFSTEAFF.

V and J are TRBV10-3 and TRBJ1-2; TRBD1 aligns across 8 bases. Germline assignment: CDR1 ENHRY and CDR2 SYGVKD. This CDR3 has 14 residues. With V trimmed by 7 bases and J by 6 bases, 10 bases remained unmatched. The CDR3, as DNA: TGTGCCATCACCCCCTCCGGACAGGGTGATGGCTACACCTTC. This translates into CAITPSGQGDGYTF.